One and the same sample provided the 10 T cell receptor beta chains below, sequenced in a study of technical replicates of blood from several donors. Libraries were prepared by immunoSEQ multiplex PCR; TCRdb keeps only in-frame clonotypes and omits some of them. The sample holds around 93,000 clones, roughly 95% seen once. Sequenced: T cells isolated from PBMCs. These receptor sequences come from a human donor in good health.

The V gene is TRBV9, the J gene TRBJ2-7; the D gene is possibly TRBD2 (6 bases). V was clipped by 0 bases and J by 0 bases, with 10 bases between them. Germline V gives CDR1 SGDLS, CDR2 YYNGEE. This CDR3 is 15 amino acids long. This CDR3 reads CASSVGEDYSYEQYF. CDR3 nucleotide sequence: TGTGCCAGCAGCGTAGGGGAGGACTACTCCTACGAGCAGTACTTC.

This chain links TRBV28 with TRBJ2-7, with D possibly being TRBD2 (5 bases). Germline-derived CDR1 and CDR2 are MDHEN and SYDVKM. Trimming took off 6 bases at V and 3 bases at J, with 15 bases between the two ends. The CDR3 contains 14 residues. This CDR3 reads CASSPGVVGYEQYF. The CDR3 DNA reads as TGTGCCAGCAGCCCCGGGGTCGTAGGCTACGAGCAGTACTTC.

The chain is built from TRBV9 and TRBJ2-1, with TRBD2 matching 10 bases. V lost 0 bases to trimming and J lost 6 bases; unmatched junction nucleotides: 6. Germline loops: CDR1 SGDLS, CDR2 YYNGEE. CDR3 length: 16 residues. For the CDR3, the DNA is TGTGCCAGCAGCGTAGGGACTAGCGGAGCGGCCAATGAGCAGTTCTTC. Encoded protein: CASSVGTSGAANEQFF.

The chain joins TRBV27 to TRBJ2-1; TRBD1 matches at 9 bases. This CDR3 has 17 residues. After removal of 7 bases from V and 9 bases from J, the junction contained 19 bases not matched to a gene. Germline-derived CDR1 and CDR2 are MNHEY and SMNVEV (reference sequence). The CDR3 DNA sequence: TGTGCCAGCACACCAAACTTGCCGGGACAGGGAGGGGGTGAGCAGTTCTTC. It codes for CASTPNLPGQGGGEQFF.

J is TRBJ2-1 and V is TRBV27, with 7 bases fitting TRBD2. The CDR3 contains 16 residues. Germline V lookup: CDR1 MNHEY, CDR2 SMNVEV (reference sequence). Trimming removed 5 bases from V and 7 bases from J; junction bases left unmatched: 14. CDR3 coding DNA: TGTGCCAGCAGTCGCGGGAGAGGGGCGGGGAGGAATGAGCAGTTCTTC. It encodes CASSRGRGAGRNEQFF.

Remarks on this clone: Mismatch with germline at one junction end may stem from a read error. V and J are TRBV7-7 and TRBJ2-3; tentatively, D is TRBD2 (6 bases). The germline V gene encodes CDR1 SSHAT and CDR2 FNYEAQ (reference sequence). CDR3 length: 16 amino acids. The CDR3: CASSRPLSGFTDTQYF. DNA for the CDR3: TGTGCTAGCAGCCGCCCACTTAGCGGTTTCACAGATACGCAGTATTTT.

This chain links TRBV6-5 with TRBJ2-1; D perhaps matches TRBD1 (5 bases). Trimming shortened V by 2 bases and J by 13 bases, and 12 bases separated the two germline ends. The CDR3 spans 12 residues. Germline CDR1 and CDR2: MNHEY and SVGAGI. The CDR3: CASSYNTGLQFF. CDR3 nucleotide sequence: TGTGCCAGCAGTTACAATACAGGTCTCCAGTTCTTC.

This rearrangement joins TRBV6-5 to TRBJ2-5; the match to TRBD1 covers 9 bases. After removal of 6 bases from V and 5 bases from J, the junction contained 10 bases not matched to a gene. Germline lookup yields CDR1 MNHEY and CDR2 SVGAGI. This CDR3 has 15 amino acids. In nucleotides, the CDR3 is TGTGCCAGCAGAAACACGGGACAGGGATGGGAGACCCAGTACTTC. Amino acids: CASRNTGQGWETQYF.

This clone was seen just once. The chain links TRBV5-1 to TRBJ2-7; TRBD1 aligns across 12 bases. The CDR3 runs to 15 residues. V shed 3 bases and J 1 base; nucleotides not matched to a gene: 2. In germline, CDR1 is SGHRS, CDR2 YFSETQ. The CDR3 loop reads CASSSGQGASYEQYF. Written as DNA, the CDR3 is TGCGCCAGCAGCTCGGGACAGGGGGCTTCCTACGAGCAGTACTTC.

The chain employs TRBV2 and TRBJ2-1; D might be TRBD1 (5 bases). CDR3 length: 13 amino acids. CDR1 and CDR2 (germline): SNHLY, FYNNEI. The V and J ends lost 8 bases and 4 bases respectively, with 12 bases between them. CDR3 protein: CASVVAGYNEQFF. DNA of the CDR3: TGTGCCAGCGTGGTCGCAGGGTACAATGAGCAGTTCTTC.